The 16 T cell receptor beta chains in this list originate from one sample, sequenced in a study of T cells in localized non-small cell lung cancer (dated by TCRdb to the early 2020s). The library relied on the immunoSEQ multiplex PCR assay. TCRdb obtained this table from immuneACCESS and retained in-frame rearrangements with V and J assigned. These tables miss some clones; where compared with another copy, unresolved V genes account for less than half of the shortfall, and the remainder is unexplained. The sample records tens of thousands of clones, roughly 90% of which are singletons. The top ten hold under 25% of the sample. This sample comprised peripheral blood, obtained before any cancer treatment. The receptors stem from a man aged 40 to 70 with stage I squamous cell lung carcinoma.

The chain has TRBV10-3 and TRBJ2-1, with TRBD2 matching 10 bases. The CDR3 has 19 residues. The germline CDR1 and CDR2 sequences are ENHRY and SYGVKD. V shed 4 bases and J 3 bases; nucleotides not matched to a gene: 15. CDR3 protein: CAISGRETLSGRDYNEQFF. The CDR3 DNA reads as TGTGCCATCAGTGGTAGGGAAACCCTAAGCGGGAGGGACTACAATGAGCAGTTCTTC.

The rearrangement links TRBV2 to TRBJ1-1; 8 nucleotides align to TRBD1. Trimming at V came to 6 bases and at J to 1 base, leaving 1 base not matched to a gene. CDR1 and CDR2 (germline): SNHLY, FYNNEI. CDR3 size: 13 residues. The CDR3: CASSDRGNTEAFF. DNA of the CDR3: TGTGCCAGCAGCGACAGGGGGAACACTGAAGCTTTCTTT.

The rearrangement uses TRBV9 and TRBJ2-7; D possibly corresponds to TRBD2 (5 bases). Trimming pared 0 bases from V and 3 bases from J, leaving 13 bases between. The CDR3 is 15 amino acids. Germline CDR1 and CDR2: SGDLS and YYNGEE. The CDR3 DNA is TGTGCCAGCAGCGTAGGAGGAGGAACTAACTACGAGCAGTACTTC. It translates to CASSVGGGTNYEQYF.

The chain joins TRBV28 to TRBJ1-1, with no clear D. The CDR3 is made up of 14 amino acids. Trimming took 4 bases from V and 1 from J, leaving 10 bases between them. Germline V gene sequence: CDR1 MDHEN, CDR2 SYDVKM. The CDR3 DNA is TGTGCCAGCAGTTCCTTGAGAACGAACACTGAAGCTTTCTTT. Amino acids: CASSSLRTNTEAFF.

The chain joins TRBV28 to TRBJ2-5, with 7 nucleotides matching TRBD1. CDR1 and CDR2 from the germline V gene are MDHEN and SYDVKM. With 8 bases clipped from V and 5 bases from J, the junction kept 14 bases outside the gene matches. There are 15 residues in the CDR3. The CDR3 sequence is CASAFLQGDGETQYF. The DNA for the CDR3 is TGTGCCAGCGCCTTCCTCCAGGGGGATGGGGAGACCCAGTACTTC.

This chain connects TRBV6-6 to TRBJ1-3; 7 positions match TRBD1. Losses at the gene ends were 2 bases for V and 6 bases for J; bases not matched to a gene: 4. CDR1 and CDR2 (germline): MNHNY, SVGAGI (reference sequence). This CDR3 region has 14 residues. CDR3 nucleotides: TGTGCCAGCAGTTACCCCACAGGGGTAAACACCATATATTTT. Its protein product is CASSYPTGVNTIYF.

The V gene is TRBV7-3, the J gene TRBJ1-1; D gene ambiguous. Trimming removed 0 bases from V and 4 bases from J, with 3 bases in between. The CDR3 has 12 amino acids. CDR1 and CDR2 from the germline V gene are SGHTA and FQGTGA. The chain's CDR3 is CASSLTITEAFF. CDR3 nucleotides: TGTGCCAGCAGCTTAACCATCACTGAAGCTTTCTTT.

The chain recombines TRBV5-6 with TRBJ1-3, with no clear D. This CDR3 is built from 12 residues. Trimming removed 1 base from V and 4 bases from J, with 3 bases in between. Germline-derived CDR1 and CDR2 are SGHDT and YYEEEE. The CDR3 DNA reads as TGTGCCAGCAGCTTGAAGGGAAACACCATATATTTT. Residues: CASSLKGNTIYF.

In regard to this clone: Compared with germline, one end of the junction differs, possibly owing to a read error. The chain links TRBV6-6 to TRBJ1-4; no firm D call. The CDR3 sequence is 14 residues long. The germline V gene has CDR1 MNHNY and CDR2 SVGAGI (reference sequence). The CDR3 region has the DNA TGTGCCAGCAGTTACGGGCAGAATAATGAAAAACCGTTTTTT. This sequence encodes CASSYGQNNEKPFF.

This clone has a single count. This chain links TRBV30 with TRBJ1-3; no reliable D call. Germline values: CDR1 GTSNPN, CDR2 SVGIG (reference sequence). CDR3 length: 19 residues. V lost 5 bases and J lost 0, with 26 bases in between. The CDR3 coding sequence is TGTGCCTGGGCAGCTCCTGGAGTGCCGGGGTGGGTCTCTGGAAACACCATATATTTT. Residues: CAWAAPGVPGWVSGNTIYF.

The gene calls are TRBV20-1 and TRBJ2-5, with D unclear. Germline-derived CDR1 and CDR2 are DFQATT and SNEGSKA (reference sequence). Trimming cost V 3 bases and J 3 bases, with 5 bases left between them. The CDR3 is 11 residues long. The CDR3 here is CSASPKETQYF. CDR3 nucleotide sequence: TGCAGTGCTAGCCCGAAAGAGACCCAGTACTTC.

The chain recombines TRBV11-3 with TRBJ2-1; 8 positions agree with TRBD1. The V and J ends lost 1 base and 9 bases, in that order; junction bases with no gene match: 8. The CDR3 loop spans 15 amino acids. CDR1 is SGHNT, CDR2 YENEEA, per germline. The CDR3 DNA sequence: TGTGCCAGCAGCTTAGGGAGGACAGGGCGGTCTGAGCAGTTCTTC. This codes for CASSLGRTGRSEQFF.

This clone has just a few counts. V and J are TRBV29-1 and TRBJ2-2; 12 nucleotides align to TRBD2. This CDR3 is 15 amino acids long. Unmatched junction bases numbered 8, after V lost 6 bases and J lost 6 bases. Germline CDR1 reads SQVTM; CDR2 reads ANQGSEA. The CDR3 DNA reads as TGCAGCGTCGGACTAGCGGGATCAATGGCCGGGGAGCTGTTTTTT. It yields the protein CSVGLAGSMAGELFF.

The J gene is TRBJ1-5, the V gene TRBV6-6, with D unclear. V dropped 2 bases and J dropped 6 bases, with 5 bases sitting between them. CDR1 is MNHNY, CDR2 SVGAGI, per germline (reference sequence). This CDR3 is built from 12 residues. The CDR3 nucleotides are TGTGCCAGCAGTTACCAAAGTCAGCCCCAGCATTTT. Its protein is CASSYQSQPQHF.

As DNA, the CDR3 is TGTGCCAGCAGCCCCTCGGGGGCACCAACTAATGAAAAACTGTTTTTT. This gives the protein CASSPSGAPTNEKLFF. The rearrangement links TRBV7-8 to TRBJ1-4; tentatively, D is TRBD1 (6 bases). This CDR3 has 16 amino acids. V dropped 5 bases and J dropped 0 bases, with 13 bases sitting between them. CDR1 is SGHVS and CDR2 is FQNEAQ in the germline V gene.

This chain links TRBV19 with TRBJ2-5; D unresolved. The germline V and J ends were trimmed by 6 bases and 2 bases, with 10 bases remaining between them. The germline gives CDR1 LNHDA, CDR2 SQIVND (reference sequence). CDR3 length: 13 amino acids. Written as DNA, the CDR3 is TGTGCCAGTAGCCTACGCCCGCAAGAGACCCAGTACTTC. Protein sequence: CASSLRPQETQYF.